Listed below are T cell receptor beta chains from one sample, sequenced in a study of blood T cell repertoires in COVID-19. Method: immunoSEQ multiplex PCR; TCRdb's copy keeps in-frame clones and lacks some. The sample shows about 160,000 clones, roughly 89% of them seen only once. The sequencing sample was made of peripheral blood. Source of these receptors: a woman in her sixties who had recovered from COVID-19. CDR3s include the opening cysteine and the closing phenylalanine or tryptophan. D genes are given only for firm matches. Clone size appears in some rows only: once, few, many, or a class for an expanded clone.

>TRBJ1-1|NA|14|TRBV7-8|TRBD1
TGTGCCAGCAGCTTAGGATACAGGGGCACTGAAGCTTTCTTT
CASSLGYRGTEAFF
>TRBJ1-5|NA|14|TRBV7-2|NA
TGTGCCAGCAGCTTAGATCCCACCGTGAGGCCCCAGCATTTT
CASSLDPTVRPQHF
>TRBJ1-2|NA|15|TRBV2|NA
TGTGCCAGCAGTTGGGACTCGCAGGGCGGTGTTGGCTACACCTTC
CASSWDSQGGVGYTF
>TRBJ1-3|NA|15|TRBV28|NA
TGTGCCAGCAGTTTATGGGCGGGGATGGATAACACCATATATTTT
CASSLWAGMDNTIYF
>TRBJ1-5|NA|13|TRBV10-3|NA
TGTGCCATCACGGCAGGGTTAGGTCAGCCCCAGCATTTT
CAITAGLGQPQHF
>TRBJ1-2|NA|16|TRBV5-6|NA
TGTGCCAGCAGTTCGAAGGAAAGGGGTTCATCCTATGGCTACACCTTC
CASSSKERGSSYGYTF
>TRBJ2-1|few|14|TRBV30|NA
TGTGCCTGGAGCCAGGGGGGCTCCTACAATGAGCAGTTCTTC
CAWSQGGSYNEQFF
>TRBJ1-1|NA|14|TRBV11-3|TRBD1
TGTGCCAGCAGCATCGGACAGGGGAACACTGAAGCTTTCTTT
CASSIGQGNTEAFF
>TRBJ1-5|NA|17|TRBV15|TRBD1
TGTGCCACCAGCAGGAGTCGGACAGGGCGTAGCAATCAGCCCCAGCATTTT
CATSRSRTGRSNQPQHF
>TRBJ2-1|NA|14|TRBV28|NA
TGTGCCAGCACAGGGGCAGGGGGGTACAATGAGCAGTTCTTC
CASTGAGGYNEQFF
>TRBJ2-7|NA|13|TRBV11-1|NA
TGTGCCAGCAACCCCACAGGGAACTACGAGCAGTACTTC
CASNPTGNYEQYF
>TRBJ2-7|NA|16|TRBV27|TRBD2
TGTGCCAGCAGTCCAGGACTAGCGGGGTCCTCCTACGAGCAGTACTTC
CASSPGLAGSSYEQYF
>TRBJ1-5|NA|16|TRBV7-9|TRBD1
TGTGCCAGCAGCCGCTGGGACAGTGATAGCAATCAGCCCCAGCATTTT
CASSRWDSDSNQPQHF
>TRBJ1-3|NA|14|TRBV2|TRBD1
TGTGCCAGCAGGGGACAGGGGCCCGGAAACACCATATATTTT
CASRGQGPGNTIYF
>TRBJ1-1|NA|13|TRBV18|NA
TGTGCCAGCTCACCATCGACATCGTCTGAAGCTTTCTTT
CASSPSTSSEAFF
>TRBJ2-5|NA|12|TRBV29-1|TRBD1
TGCAGCGGAGGACAGGTACAAGAGACCCAGTACTTC
CSGGQVQETQYF
>TRBJ2-2|NA|14|TRBV28|NA
TGTGCCAGCACCCCATTAGGGGTTTACGGGGAGCTGTTTTTT
CASTPLGVYGELFF
>TRBJ2-3|NA|15|TRBV9|TRBD2
TGTGCCAGCAGCCGCACTAGCGGGGGGGCAATTACGCAGTATTTT
CASSRTSGGAITQYF
>TRBJ2-7|NA|14|TRBV6-2/TRBV6-3|NA
TGTGCCAGCAGTTACCCCACGGCAGCGTACGAGCAGTACTTC
CASSYPTAAYEQYF
>TRBJ1-5|NA|14|TRBV28|NA
TGTGCCAGCAGTTCCGGGGGGCGCATTCAGCCCCAGCATTTT
CASSSGGRIQPQHF
>TRBJ2-3|NA|12|TRBV5-6|NA
TGTGCCAGCAGCTCGCAGGGTCTTTCGCAGTATTTT
CASSSQGLSQYF
>TRBJ1-4|NA|16|TRBV5-1|TRBD1
TGCGCCAGCAGCTACACAGGGGCGGTCACTAATGAAAAACTGTTTTTT
CASSYTGAVTNEKLFF
>TRBJ2-7|NA|14|TRBV6-2/TRBV6-3|TRBD1
TGTGCCAGCAGCCTCGGGACAGCGTTTAGGGAGCAGTACTTC
CASSLGTAFREQYF
>TRBJ1-2|NA|15|TRBV6-1|TRBD1
TGTGCCAGCAGTGAAGCTCCAGGGGGCGACTATGGCTACACCTTC
CASSEAPGGDYGYTF
>TRBJ2-1|NA|16|TRBV3-1/TRBV3-2|TRBD2
TGTGCCAGCAGCCAAACTAGCGGGGGGGCTCCCAATGAGCAGTTCTTC
CASSQTSGGAPNEQFF
>TRBJ2-1|few|15|TRBV7-9|TRBD2
TGTGCCAGCAGCTTGACTAGCGGGGGGTTCAATGAGCAGTTCTTC
CASSLTSGGFNEQFF